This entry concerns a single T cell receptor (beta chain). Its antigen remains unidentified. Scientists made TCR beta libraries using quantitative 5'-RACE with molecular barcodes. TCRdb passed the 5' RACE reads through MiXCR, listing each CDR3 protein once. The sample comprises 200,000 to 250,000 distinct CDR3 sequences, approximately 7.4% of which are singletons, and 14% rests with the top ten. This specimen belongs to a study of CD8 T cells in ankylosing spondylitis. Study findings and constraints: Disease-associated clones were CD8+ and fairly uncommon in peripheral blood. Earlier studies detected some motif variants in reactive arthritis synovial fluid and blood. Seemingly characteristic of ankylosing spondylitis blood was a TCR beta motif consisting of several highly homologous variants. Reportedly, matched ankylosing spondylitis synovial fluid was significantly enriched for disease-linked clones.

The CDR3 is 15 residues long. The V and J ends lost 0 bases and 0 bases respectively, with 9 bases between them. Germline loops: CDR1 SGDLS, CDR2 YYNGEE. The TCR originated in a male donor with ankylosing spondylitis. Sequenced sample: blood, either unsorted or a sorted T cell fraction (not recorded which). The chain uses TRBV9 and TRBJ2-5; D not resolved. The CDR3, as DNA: TGTGCCAGCAGCGTAGAGGGTCAGTACCAAGAGACCCAGTACTTC. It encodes CASSVEGQYQETQYF.